This TCR beta chain was recovered during a study of shared clonotypes between healthy human individuals. At a deep level, the assay was run. The material for each subset, its genomic DNA, was split evenly across several immunoSEQ plates. Sequencing was performed with immunoSEQ multiplex PCR; in TCRdb, only in-frame clones are kept and a portion is missing. The sample consists of 330,000 or so clones, 73% of them appearing once. The CDR3 is 16 residues long. Germline assignment: CDR1 SGHAT and CDR2 FQNNGV. With 5 bases removed from V and 3 bases from J, the gap between germline ends came to 16 bases. Sequencing used memory CD4+ T cells sorted from blood. Subset indicated: CD45RA-negative fraction. This sequence was found in a man aged 25-45 years in good health. The V gene is TRBV11-2, the J gene TRBJ1-4; D is uncertain. The CDR3 protein is CASSLRMARANEKLFF. The CDR3, as DNA: TGTGCCAGCAGCCTTAGGATGGCGCGTGCTAATGAAAAACTGTTTTTT.